A selection of T cell receptor beta chains follows, all from one sample in a study of cytomegalovirus exposure and HLA in healthy donors. Produced via immunoSEQ multiplex PCR; TCRdb's table is partial and in-frame only. The sample consists of more than 200,000 clones, about 90% of them appearing once. The specimen was PBMCs. The receptors shown here come from a man between 18 and 35 years old in good health and CMV-seropositive. CDR3s include the opening cysteine and the closing phenylalanine or tryptophan. The D gene is left open where the match is weak. Size values are once, few and many counts, or a class for expanded clones, and some rows have none.

j_call: TRBJ2-7
cdr3_length: 16
v_call: TRBV19
d_call: NA
clone_size: NA
cdr3_nt: TGTGCCAGTAGTATAGATCTGGAAACCGACCCAGGCGAGCAGTACTTC
cdr3_aa: CASSIDLETDPGEQYF

j_call: TRBJ2-2
cdr3_length: 17
v_call: TRBV18
d_call: NA
clone_size: NA
cdr3_nt: TGTGCCAGCTCACCACCAGGGACAACCCCTTGGACCGGGGAGCTGTTTTTT
cdr3_aa: CASSPPGTTPWTGELFF

j_call: TRBJ1-3
cdr3_length: 17
v_call: TRBV15
d_call: NA
clone_size: NA
cdr3_nt: TGTGCCACCAGCAGACATTCCGACAGGACCTCTGGAAACACCATATATTTT
cdr3_aa: CATSRHSDRTSGNTIYF

j_call: TRBJ1-1
cdr3_length: 12
v_call: TRBV30
d_call: NA
clone_size: NA
cdr3_nt: TGTGCCTGGCACACACCCAACACTGAAGCTTTCTTT
cdr3_aa: CAWHTPNTEAFF

j_call: TRBJ2-5
cdr3_length: 16
v_call: TRBV28
d_call: TRBD2
clone_size: few
cdr3_nt: TGTGCCAGCAGCCCCCCTGGGGCGGGAGGGCGAGAGACCCAGTACTTC
cdr3_aa: CASSPPGAGGRETQYF

j_call: TRBJ2-7
cdr3_length: 16
v_call: TRBV4-2
d_call: NA
clone_size: NA
cdr3_nt: TGTGCCAGCAGCCAGGTCTCCGGGACAACCATCTACGAGCAGTACTTC
cdr3_aa: CASSQVSGTTIYEQYF

j_call: TRBJ1-5
cdr3_length: 11
v_call: TRBV19
d_call: NA
clone_size: NA
cdr3_nt: TGTGCCAGTAGTGCTGGACAGCCCCAGCATTTT
cdr3_aa: CASSAGQPQHF

j_call: TRBJ1-4
cdr3_length: 15
v_call: TRBV5-1
d_call: TRBD1
clone_size: NA
cdr3_nt: TGCGCCAGCAGCAATGGACAGGGGTTAGCTGAAAAACTGTTTTTT
cdr3_aa: CASSNGQGLAEKLFF

j_call: TRBJ2-5
cdr3_length: 15
v_call: TRBV9
d_call: NA
clone_size: NA
cdr3_nt: TGTGCCAGCAGCGTAGCAGGGTCCTCCCAAGAGACCCAGTACTTC
cdr3_aa: CASSVAGSSQETQYF

j_call: TRBJ1-4
cdr3_length: 15
v_call: TRBV27
d_call: TRBD1
clone_size: NA
cdr3_nt: TGTGCCAGCAGTAGGGACAGCCGGCGGGATGAAAAACTGTTTTTT
cdr3_aa: CASSRDSRRDEKLFF

j_call: TRBJ1-2
cdr3_length: 14
v_call: TRBV15
d_call: NA
clone_size: NA
cdr3_nt: TGTGCCACCAGCAAAGGGACGGCTAACTATGGCTACACCTTC
cdr3_aa: CATSKGTANYGYTF

j_call: TRBJ1-2
cdr3_length: 12
v_call: TRBV10-3
d_call: NA
clone_size: NA
cdr3_nt: TGTGCCTCGACAGGAGCTAACTATGGCTACACCTTC
cdr3_aa: CASTGANYGYTF

j_call: TRBJ2-1
cdr3_length: 14
v_call: TRBV29-1
d_call: NA
clone_size: NA
cdr3_nt: TGCAGCGTTTTTCAGACAGCTTTGATCAATGAGCAGTTCTTC
cdr3_aa: CSVFQTALINEQFF

j_call: TRBJ1-2
cdr3_length: 13
v_call: TRBV19
d_call: TRBD1
clone_size: NA
cdr3_nt: TGTGCCACCCGACAGGGCCACATCAATGGCTACACCTTC
cdr3_aa: CATRQGHINGYTF

j_call: TRBJ2-3
cdr3_length: 16
v_call: TRBV28
d_call: NA
clone_size: once
cdr3_nt: TGTGCCAGCAGTTTATTGGGGGGATCAGGCACAGATACGCAGTATTTT
cdr3_aa: CASSLLGGSGTDTQYF

j_call: TRBJ2-3
cdr3_length: 14
v_call: TRBV11-2
d_call: NA
clone_size: NA
cdr3_nt: TGTGCCAGCAGCTTAAAAGTTGTTCAAGATACGCAGTATTTT
cdr3_aa: CASSLKVVQDTQYF

j_call: TRBJ2-1
cdr3_length: 15
v_call: TRBV27
d_call: TRBD2
clone_size: NA
cdr3_nt: TGTGCCAGCAGTTCACTAGCGGGAGTGCGATATGAGCAGTTCTTC
cdr3_aa: CASSSLAGVRYEQFF

j_call: TRBJ2-7
cdr3_length: 16
v_call: TRBV5-1
d_call: TRBD2
clone_size: NA
cdr3_nt: TGCGCCAGCAGCTTGGCGGCTAGCGGGAGTTTCTACGAGCAGTACTTC
cdr3_aa: CASSLAASGSFYEQYF

j_call: TRBJ1-1
cdr3_length: 13
v_call: TRBV7-2
d_call: TRBD1
clone_size: NA
cdr3_nt: TGTGCCAGCAGCTCACAGGGGGGGACTGAAGCTTTCTTT
cdr3_aa: CASSSQGGTEAFF

j_call: TRBJ1-2
cdr3_length: 16
v_call: TRBV10-3
d_call: TRBD1
clone_size: NA
cdr3_nt: TGTGCCATCAGTGAGTCCCGCTGGGGACAGGGCTATGGCTACACCTTC
cdr3_aa: CAISESRWGQGYGYTF

j_call: TRBJ2-7
cdr3_length: 15
v_call: TRBV18
d_call: NA
clone_size: NA
cdr3_nt: TGTGCCAGCTCACCAGACCCGAGCTGGTCCTACGAGCAGTACTTC
cdr3_aa: CASSPDPSWSYEQYF

j_call: TRBJ1-2
cdr3_length: 14
v_call: TRBV7-9
d_call: NA
clone_size: few
cdr3_nt: TGTGCCAGCAGCTTTCGGAGGGTCAACTATGGCTACACCTTC
cdr3_aa: CASSFRRVNYGYTF

j_call: TRBJ1-2
cdr3_length: 13
v_call: TRBV10-2
d_call: TRBD1
clone_size: NA
cdr3_nt: TGCGCCAGCAGTGAGCAGGGGGACTATGGCTACACCTTC
cdr3_aa: CASSEQGDYGYTF

j_call: TRBJ2-3
cdr3_length: 16
v_call: TRBV27
d_call: NA
clone_size: once
cdr3_nt: TGTGCCAGCAGTCCCTTTAAGGGGTTAGGCACAGATACGCAGTATTTT
cdr3_aa: CASSPFKGLGTDTQYF

j_call: TRBJ2-1
cdr3_length: 16
v_call: TRBV29-1
d_call: TRBD2
clone_size: NA
cdr3_nt: TGCAGCGTTGCCCCCCGGGCTAGCGGCTCCTACAATGAGCAGTTCTTC
cdr3_aa: CSVAPRASGSYNEQFF

j_call: TRBJ1-5
cdr3_length: 13
v_call: TRBV30
d_call: NA
clone_size: NA
cdr3_nt: TGTGCCTGGAGTGTTCGTAGCAATCAGCCCCAGCATTTT
cdr3_aa: CAWSVRSNQPQHF

j_call: TRBJ2-7
cdr3_length: 16
v_call: TRBV6-1
d_call: TRBD1
clone_size: few
cdr3_nt: TGTGCCAGCAGTGGAATACCCCGTACAGGGGGCAACGAGCAGTACTTC
cdr3_aa: CASSGIPRTGGNEQYF

j_call: TRBJ1-1
cdr3_length: 14
v_call: TRBV6-1
d_call: NA
clone_size: NA
cdr3_nt: TGTGCCAGCAGTGAATTGGACAGAGGGACTGAAGCTTTCTTT
cdr3_aa: CASSELDRGTEAFF

j_call: TRBJ2-2
cdr3_length: 18
v_call: TRBV27
d_call: TRBD2
clone_size: NA
cdr3_nt: TGTGCCAGCAGATTCTGGGGTAGCGGGAGGTTGAACACCGGGGAGCTGTTTTTT
cdr3_aa: CASRFWGSGRLNTGELFF

j_call: TRBJ2-5
cdr3_length: 14
v_call: TRBV27
d_call: TRBD2
clone_size: NA
cdr3_nt: TGTGCCAGCAGTTTAGGCCGGGGGGGAGAGACCCAGTACTTC
cdr3_aa: CASSLGRGGETQYF

j_call: TRBJ1-2
cdr3_length: 11
v_call: TRBV2
d_call: NA
clone_size: NA
cdr3_nt: TGTGCCAGCAGTGAACCAGGTGGCTACACCTTC
cdr3_aa: CASSEPGGYTF